The entry below gives a single T cell receptor (beta chain) sequence along with its context. The data derive from a study of blood T cell repertoires in COVID-19. V shed 1 base and J 3 bases; nucleotides not matched to a gene: 5. The CDR3 has 16 residues. CDR1 is LGHDT, CDR2 YNNKEL, per germline (reference sequence). Only in-frame clones appear in the TCRdb table, and some are missing; sequencing was by immunoSEQ multiplex PCR. The sample includes 200,000 to 250,000 clones, about 94% of them seen just once. The sample taken for sequencing was peripheral blood. The chain employs TRBV3-1 (or the pseudogene TRBV3-2) and TRBJ1-4; 7 bases map to TRBD1. The clonotype comes from a man in his 60s with COVID-19, enrolled during active disease. CDR3 region: CASSQVTGLSNEKLFF. The CDR3 DNA reads as TGTGCCAGCAGCCAAGTGACAGGGTTATCTAATGAAAAACTGTTTTTT.